This passage covers 6 T cell receptor beta chains from one sample sequenced in a study of response to subunit inactivated influenza vaccine. Each CDR3 protein gets one entry after TCRdb re-called the RT-PCR reads with MiXCR. The sample holds 700,000 to 900,000 distinct CDR3 sequences, 21% seen once. The sequencing used PBMCs from blood, collected roughly 5 days after vaccination. The receptors stem from a man aged 50-60 years who received an inactivated influenza vaccine.

In this sample, this clonotype turned up a few times. The chain links TRBV5-5 to TRBJ2-1; unclear D gene. Germline V gives CDR1 SGHKS, CDR2 YYEKEE (reference sequence). CDR3 length: 13 residues. Trimming left V 4 bases short and J 5 bases short, with 10 bases between. The CDR3 DNA reads TGTGCCAGCAGCACTGGACCAAACAATGAGCAGTTCTTC. Its protein product is CASSTGPNNEQFF.

This chain joins TRBV5-1 and TRBJ2-1; D not resolved. CDR1 and CDR2 (germline): SGHRS, YFSETQ. This CDR3 is built from 13 residues. Between the trimmed V and J ends, which lost 4 bases and 9 bases, there was a span of 14 bases. CDR3 in amino acids: CASSPTWGSEQFF. The CDR3 DNA is TGCGCCAGCAGCCCCACTTGGGGATCTGAGCAGTTCTTC.

This chain joins TRBV4-2 and TRBJ2-7, with a possible D match to TRBD2 (6 bases). Germline V lookup: CDR1 LGHNA, CDR2 YNFKEQ. CDR3 length: 16 residues. V was shortened by 4 bases and J by 0 bases, with 16 bases between the two germline ends. The CDR3 is CASSLEGGTPSYEQYF. For the CDR3, the DNA is TGTGCCAGCAGCCTCGAGGGCGGGACTCCCTCCTACGAGCAGTACTTC.

The V call is TRBV2, the J call TRBJ2-1; TRBD1 matches 9 bases. With V trimmed by 6 bases and J by 0 bases, 3 bases remained unmatched. Germline values: CDR1 SNHLY, CDR2 FYNNEI. The CDR3 is 15 amino acids. Here the CDR3 reads CASSDRGDSYNEQFF. The CDR3 DNA follows: TGTGCCAGCAGCGACAGGGGGGACTCCTACAATGAGCAGTTCTTC. Together with reference TRBV2 and TRBJ2-1, the CDR3 gives the full variable domain: EPEVTQTPSHQVTQMGQEVILRCVPISNHLYFYWYRQILGQKVEFLVSFYNNEISEKSEIFDDQFSVERPDGSNFTLKIRSTKLEDSAMYFCASSDRGDSYNEQFFGPGTRLTVL.

The V gene is TRBV7-2, the J gene TRBJ2-5; 9 bases map to TRBD2. This CDR3 is 15 amino acids long. Trimming removed 6 bases from V and 1 base from J; junction bases left unmatched: 6. The germline V gene has CDR1 SGHTA and CDR2 FQGNSA. The CDR3 protein is CASSAGGASQETQYF. The CDR3 nucleotides read TGTGCCAGCAGTGCGGGGGGGGCCAGCCAAGAGACCCAGTACTTC.

This clonotype occurred a few times. This chain joins TRBV21-1 and TRBJ2-5; no DNA check was done on the table's D call, TRBD1. TRBV21-1 is classified as a pseudogene. CDR3 length equals 14 residues. CDR3 protein: CASRRDRGQETQYF. In nucleotides, the CDR3 is TGTGCCAGCAGGCGGGACAGGGGGCAAGAGACCCAGTACTTC.